This T cell receptor beta chain originates from a study of T cell repertoires in cytomegalovirus infection. TCRdb fed the reads into MiXCR, producing one record per CDR3 protein. The sample carries roughly 760,000 distinct CDR3 sequences, approximately 34% recorded once. Sequencing was performed on PBMCs. This sequence was found in a human donor in good health (CMV status not recorded). Some clones in this sample may be carry-over from other donors' samples.

Here the CDR3 DNA reads TGTGCCAGCAGTTCCAGGGGGCACGTCACCGGGGAGCTGTTTTTT. Its protein product is CASSSRGHVTGELFF. This chain links TRBV28 with TRBJ2-2; 8 bases are shared with TRBD1. From germline, CDR1 is MDHEN and CDR2 SYDVKM. V dropped 4 bases and J dropped 4; count of bases not matched to a gene: 5. The CDR3 length is 15 residues.